Listed below are T cell receptor beta chains from one sample, sequenced in a study of blood T cell repertoires in COVID-19. Data came from immunoSEQ multiplex PCR; TCRdb stores just in-frame clones and leaves some out. The data hold under 100,000 clones, with more than 65% observed a single time. The sequenced sample was peripheral blood. These receptor sequences come from a man older than 75 with active or convalescent COVID-19. CDR3s include the opening cysteine and the closing phenylalanine or tryptophan. Each record gives: V gene, clone size, J gene, D gene, CDR3 protein, CDR3 DNA. The D gene is left open where the match is weak. The size of a clone is reported for some rows only, either as once, few or many, or as a class for expanded clones.

TRBV19	.	TRBJ1-5	.	CASSITGGRQPQHF	TGTGCCAGTAGTATCACGGGGGGCCGGCAGCCCCAGCATTTT
TRBV3-1/TRBV3-2	few	TRBJ1-6	.	CASSQPHGGADNSPLHF	TGTGCCAGCAGCCAGCCCCATGGGGGCGCGGATAATTCACCCCTCCACTTT
TRBV18	.	TRBJ2-5	.	CASSPLLEETQYF	TGTGCCAGCTCCCCCCTACTGGAAGAGACCCAGTACTTC
TRBV27	.	TRBJ2-5	TRBD1	CASSLTGGTQYF	TGTGCCAGCAGTTTGACAGGGGGGACCCAGTACTTC
TRBV11-2	.	TRBJ2-7	.	CASSEPPSSYEQYF	TGTGCCAGCAGCGAACCCCCTAGCTCCTACGAGCAGTACTTC
TRBV20-1	.	TRBJ2-5	.	CSASLEQTQYF	TGCAGTGCTAGTCTCGAGCAGACCCAGTACTTC
TRBV11-3	.	TRBJ2-7	TRBD1	CASSCGTGGARPYEQYF	TGTGCCAGCAGCTGCGGGACAGGGGGCGCGAGACCCTACGAGCAGTACTTC
TRBV5-5	.	TRBJ1-5	.	CASSLAASGYSNQPQHF	TGTGCCAGCAGCTTGGCCGCGTCAGGGTACAGCAATCAGCCCCAGCATTTT
TRBV19	.	TRBJ1-6	TRBD1	CASTPGQLNSPLHF	TGTGCCAGTACCCCGGGACAGCTGAATTCACCCCTCCACTTT
TRBV6-2/TRBV6-3	.	TRBJ2-5	TRBD2	CASSYYAGGAVQETQYF	TGTGCCAGCAGTTACTACGCGGGGGGGGCCGTACAAGAGACCCAGTACTTC
TRBV18	.	TRBJ2-5	.	CASSPVSSLVTQYF	TGTGCCAGCTCACCGGTTTCAAGCCTGGTGACCCAGTACTTC
TRBV6-2/TRBV6-3	once	TRBJ1-1	.	CASSYSRVDTEAFF	TGTGCCAGCAGTTACAGCAGGGTGGACACTGAAGCTTTCTTT
TRBV7-2	.	TRBJ1-4	TRBD1	CASSPRFGQGQKLFF	TGTGCCAGCAGTCCCCGATTCGGACAGGGCCAAAAACTGTTTTTT
TRBV3-1/TRBV3-2	.	TRBJ2-1	.	CASSQDADSYNEQFF	TGTGCCAGCAGCCAAGACGCGGATTCCTACAATGAGCAGTTCTTC
TRBV4-3	.	TRBJ1-1	TRBD1	CASSQGLGTGLNTEAFF	TGCGCCAGCAGCCAAGGCCTGGGGACAGGGTTGAACACTGAAGCTTTCTTT
TRBV6-5	.	TRBJ1-1	.	CASSYSFRNTEAFF	TGTGCCAGCAGTTACTCGTTTAGGAACACTGAAGCTTTCTTT
TRBV12-5	few	TRBJ1-2	TRBD1	CASGHPGQGYGYTF	TGTGCTAGTGGTCACCCGGGACAGGGGTACGGCTACACCTTC
TRBV18	.	TRBJ2-3	TRBD1	CASSPRTGKDTQYF	TGTGCCAGCTCACCACGGACAGGGAAAGATACGCAGTATTTT
TRBV6-1	once	TRBJ1-6	.	CASSEGIGRVNSPLHF	TGTGCCAGCAGTGAAGGAATCGGCAGGGTTAATTCACCCCTCCACTTT
TRBV2	.	TRBJ2-6	TRBD1	CASRHDRGSGANVLTF	TGTGCCAGCAGACATGACAGGGGGTCCGGGGCCAACGTCCTGACTTTC
TRBV11-2	.	TRBJ1-1	.	CASSRGGALAFF	TGTGCCAGCAGCCGTGGGGGGGCGTTGGCTTTCTTT
TRBV12-3/TRBV12-4	.	TRBJ2-3	TRBD1	CASSPGRGDRGYF	TGTGCCAGCAGCCCCGGGCGTGGGGACAGGGGGTATTTT
TRBV19	.	TRBJ1-6	TRBD1	CAGRGQGENSPLHF	TGTGCCGGTCGGGGACAGGGAGAGAATTCACCCCTCCACTTT
TRBV5-5	.	TRBJ1-2	.	CASSLGRRSANYGYTF	TGTGCCAGCAGCTTGGGGAGGCGGTCGGCTAACTATGGCTACACCTTC
TRBV6-5	.	TRBJ1-4	TRBD1	CASQKRQGEKLFF	TGTGCCAGCCAAAAAAGACAGGGTGAAAAACTGTTTTTT
TRBV4-3	.	TRBJ1-2	.	CASSQDPRGSLGYTF	TGCGCCAGCAGCCAAGATCCCCGGGGGAGTTTGGGCTACACCTTC
TRBV3-1/TRBV3-2	.	TRBJ1-5	.	CASSQGGGLGPQHF	TGTGCCAGCAGCCAAGGTGGAGGCCTTGGGCCCCAGCATTTT
TRBV19	.	TRBJ1-4	TRBD1	CASSIVSGQGEKLFF	TGTGCCAGTAGTATAGTCTCGGGACAGGGTGAAAAACTGTTTTTT
TRBV7-2	.	TRBJ1-2	TRBD1	CASSSPYRGWNGYTF	TGTGCCAGCAGCTCGCCTTACAGGGGATGGAATGGCTACACCTTC
TRBV5-6	.	TRBJ2-7	.	CASSLAGRFLNEQYF	TGTGCCAGCAGCTTGGCCGGCAGGTTTTTAAACGAGCAGTACTTC
TRBV7-2	.	TRBJ1-5	.	CASSPQGIGNQPQHF	TGTGCCAGCAGCCCCCAGGGGATCGGCAATCAGCCCCAGCATTTT
TRBV30	.	TRBJ2-7	.	CAWSHGSYEQYF	TGTGCCTGGAGTCACGGCTCCTACGAGCAGTACTTC
TRBV6-1	.	TRBJ1-6	.	CASSGRDPVLYNSPLHF	TGTGCCAGCAGTGGGAGAGATCCCGTGCTCTATAATTCACCCCTCCACTTT
TRBV5-5	.	TRBJ2-2	.	CASNPTYGLAGTGELFF	TGTGCCAGCAACCCAACCTACGGCCTAGCAGGCACCGGGGAGCTGTTTTTT
TRBV19	.	TRBJ1-3	.	CASTLRITGNTIYF	TGTGCCAGTACCCTTAGAATAACTGGAAACACCATATATTTT
TRBV5-5	.	TRBJ1-1	TRBD1	CASSPGTGYTEAFF	TGTGCCAGCAGCCCCGGGACAGGGTACACTGAAGCTTTCTTT
TRBV5-5	.	TRBJ2-1	TRBD1	CASSFRRQGDNEQFF	TGTGCCAGCAGCTTTCGTCGACAGGGGGACAATGAGCAGTTCTTC
TRBV7-9	.	TRBJ2-5	.	CASSSYLQETQYF	TGTGCCAGCAGCTCATACCTACAAGAGACCCAGTACTTC
TRBV29-1	.	TRBJ2-7	.	CSVEDQAGDRAYEQYF	TGCAGCGTTGAAGATCAAGCGGGGGACAGGGCCTACGAGCAGTACTTC
TRBV5-1	.	TRBJ1-2	.	CASSADFDGAPAYTF	TGCGCCAGCAGCGCCGACTTTGATGGGGCTCCGGCCTACACCTTC
TRBV15	.	TRBJ2-3	TRBD1	CATSATTGTGGFTDTQYF	TGTGCCACCAGCGCAACCACCGGGACAGGGGGCTTCACAGATACGCAGTATTTT
TRBV10-3	.	TRBJ1-3	TRBD1	CAILRLTGGSGNTIYF	TGTGCCATCCTCCGCCTGACAGGGGGATCTGGAAACACCATATATTTT
TRBV18	.	TRBJ2-4	.	CASSLPGVAKNIQYF	TGTGCCAGCTCCCTTCCAGGGGTAGCCAAAAACATTCAGTACTTC
TRBV20-1	.	TRBJ2-5	TRBD1	CSASIPGQGETQYF	TGCAGTGCTAGTATACCGGGACAGGGAGAGACCCAGTACTTC
TRBV27	.	TRBJ1-4	TRBD1	CASRGQGGNEKLFF	TGTGCCAGCAGGGGACAGGGTGGGAATGAAAAACTGTTTTTT
TRBV5-6	.	TRBJ1-1	TRBD1	CASSLGGQLNTEAFF	TGTGCCAGCAGCTTAGGGGGCCAGTTGAACACTGAAGCTTTCTTT
TRBV2	.	TRBJ2-1	.	CASRGHLYNEQFF	TGTGCCAGCAGGGGCCATCTATACAATGAGCAGTTCTTC
TRBV4-1	.	TRBJ2-3	.	CASSQIYGAGDTQYF	TGCGCCAGCAGCCAGATTTACGGGGCGGGGGATACGCAGTATTTT
TRBV28	.	TRBJ1-6	.	CASSLSDGEHSPLHF	TGTGCCAGCAGTTTATCCGATGGGGAGCATTCACCCCTCCACTTT
TRBV10-2	.	TRBJ2-7	TRBD2	CASSTSVHEQYF	TGCGCCAGCAGTACTAGCGTCCACGAGCAGTACTTC
TRBV7-2	.	TRBJ1-5	.	CASSLVYQPQHF	TGTGCCAGCAGCTTAGTCTATCAGCCCCAGCATTTT
TRBV5-1	.	TRBJ2-3	TRBD1	CASSQGQGKTDTQYF	TGCGCCAGCAGCCAGGGACAGGGAAAGACAGATACGCAGTATTTT
TRBV5-1	.	TRBJ2-3	.	CASSRQASTDTQYF	TGCGCCAGCTCCCGACAGGCCAGCACAGATACGCAGTATTTT
TRBV7-2	.	TRBJ2-5	.	CASSLDPVTGTQYF	TGTGCCAGCAGCTTAGATCCGGTCACCGGGACCCAGTACTTC
TRBV7-3	.	TRBJ2-3	.	CASSPRVADTQYF	TGTGCCAGCAGCCCCAGGGTGGCAGATACGCAGTATTTT
TRBV24-1	once	TRBJ2-1	.	CATSDLGREQFF	TGTGCCACCAGTGATTTGGGTCGGGAGCAGTTCTTC
TRBV7-7	.	TRBJ2-3	.	CASSQDYGTDTQYF	TGTGCTAGCAGCCAGGACTATGGCACAGATACGCAGTATTTT
TRBV12-3/TRBV12-4	.	TRBJ2-3	TRBD2	CASRSTSGTQYF	TGTGCCAGCAGGAGCACTAGCGGCACACAGTATTTT
TRBV7-6	.	TRBJ1-4	.	CASSLWGGAGNEKLFF	TGTGCCAGCAGCTTATGGGGGGGAGCTGGTAATGAAAAACTGTTTTTT